These 32 T cell receptor beta chains were all obtained from the same sample, sequenced in a study of control samples from healthy donors and cancer patients. Data came from immunoSEQ multiplex PCR; TCRdb stores just in-frame clones and leaves some out. The profile shows under 450,000 clones, 90% of them singletons. Sequencing input: PBMCs. The receptors derive from a man aged 35-49 years with head and neck cancer.

The CDR3 loop is CAWKTGYEQYF. CDR3 nucleotides: TGTGCCTGGAAAACGGGCTACGAGCAGTACTTC. V usage is TRBV30 and J usage is TRBJ2-7; D is ambiguous. This CDR3 comprises 11 residues. In germline, CDR1 is GTSNPN, CDR2 SVGIG (reference sequence). Trimming took 4 bases from V and 3 from J, leaving 7 bases between them.

J is TRBJ2-1 and V is TRBV24-1; 7 nucleotides align to TRBD1. This CDR3 comprises 19 residues. Germline-derived CDR1 and CDR2 are KGHDR and SFDVKD. J lost 0 bases, V lost 3 bases, and 13 bases had no gene match. CDR3 nucleotide sequence: TGTGCCACCAGTGATGAACGCGCTACCGGGACAGCCTCCTACAATGAGCAGTTCTTC. This sequence encodes CATSDERATGTASYNEQFF.

Turning to this clone: Other DNA sequences in this sample translate to the same CDR3. V usage is TRBV6-5 and J usage is TRBJ2-7; 9 nucleotides match TRBD1. The V gene end was trimmed by 2 bases and the J gene end by 6 bases; junction bases not matched to a gene: 5. Germline V CDR1 and CDR2: MNHEY, SVGAGI. CDR3 length: 14 residues. The CDR3 region is CASSYKQGAGEQYF. The CDR3 coding sequence is TGTGCCAGCAGTTACAAACAGGGGGCTGGCGAGCAGTACTTC.

The chain recombines TRBV7-3 with TRBJ2-1; possibly TRBD1 for D (6 bases). Germline loops: CDR1 SGHTA, CDR2 FQGTGA. This CDR3 is 15 amino acids long. The V gene lost 3 bases and the J gene lost 0 bases, with 9 bases spanning the gap. The CDR3 nucleotides read TGTGCCAGCAGCTTGGACAGTGTCTCCTACAATGAGCAGTTCTTC. The encoded protein is CASSLDSVSYNEQFF.

This chain joins TRBV24-1 and TRBJ2-1; 9 bases agree with TRBD2. The CDR3 is 19 amino acids. CDR1 KGHDR and CDR2 SFDVKD come from the germline V gene. V gave up 5 bases and J gave up 1 base; unmatched junction bases: 14. CDR3 bases: TGTGCCACCAGTGGTAGCGGGGGCCGCCCTACGAGGTCCTACAATGAGCAGTTCTTC. Translated: CATSGSGGRPTRSYNEQFF.

J is TRBJ2-1 and V is TRBV9; TRBD2 might be the D (6 bases). This CDR3 spans 14 amino acids. Germline V gene lookup returns CDR1 SGDLS and CDR2 YYNGEE. The V gene lost 4 bases and the J gene lost 4 bases, with 12 bases spanning the gap. The DNA of the CDR3 is TGTGCCAGCAGCCCACCACGGGGGTACAATGAGCAGTTCTTC. Its translation is CASSPPRGYNEQFF.

The chain combines TRBV6-5 with TRBJ2-5; D is possibly TRBD1 or TRBD2 (7 bases each). Per germline, CDR1 MNHEY and CDR2 SVGAGI. The CDR3 is 12 amino acids. V shed 10 bases and J shed 5 bases, with 14 bases lying between them. As DNA, the CDR3 is TGTGCCACCCAGGGGGGGACGGAGACCCAGTACTTC. Its translation: CATQGGTETQYF.

Of note for this clone: A read error may produce the germline difference seen at one junction end. CDR3 in DNA: TGTGTCAGCAGTAGGTCTGGATACGAGCAGTACTTC. Protein: CVSSRSGYEQYF. The J gene is TRBJ2-7, the V gene TRBV6-5, with unresolved D. This CDR3 has 12 residues. CDR1 is MNHEY, CDR2 SVGAGI, per germline.

The chain joins TRBV10-3 to TRBJ1-6, with a possible D match to TRBD1 (6 bases). The germline gives CDR1 ENHRY, CDR2 SYGVKD. V was shortened by 4 bases and J by 7 bases, with 14 bases between the two germline ends. CDR3 length: 15 residues. CDR3 nucleotide sequence: TGTGCCATCAGTGCAGGGGACGCTTACAATTCACCCCTCCACTTT. This gives the protein CAISAGDAYNSPLHF.

The CDR3 sequence is CASSLGGTGSYEQYF. The DNA for the CDR3 is TGTGCCAGCAGCTTAGGTGGGACAGGGTCCTACGAGCAGTACTTC. The rearrangement links TRBV11-3 to TRBJ2-7, with TRBD1 matching over 9 bases. The CDR3 contains 15 residues. Per the germline V gene, CDR1 is SGHNT and CDR2 is YENEEA. V lost 1 base and J lost 1; bases outside the gene matches: 2.

V gene TRBV6-1 combines with J gene TRBJ1-2; no firm D call. The CDR3 is made up of 14 amino acids. The germline CDR1 and CDR2 sequences are MNHNS and SASEGT. The V gene lost 0 bases and the J gene lost 5 bases, with 10 bases spanning the gap. CDR3 residues: CASSEAHVGYGYTF. In DNA form, the CDR3 reads TGTGCCAGCAGTGAAGCCCATGTGGGGTATGGCTACACCTTC.

This sequence joins TRBV6-5 and TRBJ1-2, with TRBD1 matching over 9 bases. This CDR3 is built from 14 residues. The trim removed 8 bases at V and 8 bases at J, leaving 12 bases unmatched. Germline V gene sequence: CDR1 MNHEY, CDR2 SVGAGI. CDR3: CASLRQDRGYGYTF. DNA of the CDR3: TGTGCCAGCTTACGGCAAGACAGGGGGTACGGCTACACCTTC.

This rearrangement joins TRBV30 to TRBJ1-3, with D maybe TRBD1 (6 bases). The CDR3 covers 13 residues. V was cut by 3 bases and J by 5 bases, with 11 bases left in between. Germline lookup yields CDR1 GTSNPN and CDR2 SVGIG (reference sequence). CDR3 protein: CAWRGDTRNTIYF. Here the CDR3 DNA reads TGTGCCTGGAGGGGGGACACTAGAAACACCATATATTTT.

The chain has TRBV27 and TRBJ1-4; unclear D gene. Germline CDR1 and CDR2: MNHEY and SMNVEV (reference sequence). Trimming stripped 6 bases from V and 8 bases from J, with 16 bases between. The CDR3 is 14 amino acids. CDR3 sequence: CASRVSAPSEKLFF. The CDR3 bases are TGTGCCAGCAGGGTTAGTGCTCCCTCGGAAAAACTGTTTTTT.

To note about this clone: This same CDR3 is encoded by further DNA sequences in the sample. The chain has TRBV3-1 (or the pseudogene TRBV3-2) and TRBJ2-7; no clear D. V was trimmed by 2 bases and J by 0 bases, leaving 5 bases between them. The CDR3 runs to 13 residues. Germline CDR1 LGHDT, CDR2 YNNKEL (reference sequence). The CDR3 loop is CASSQLSSYEQYF. The CDR3 region has the DNA TGTGCCAGCAGCCAACTCAGCTCCTACGAGCAGTACTTC.

Here the CDR3 reads CASLGDRQGTDTQYF. The CDR3 nucleotides read TGTGCCTCGTTAGGGGACAGACAAGGAACAGATACGCAGTATTTT. The chain couples TRBV30 to TRBJ2-3; 7 nucleotides align to TRBD1. The germline CDR1 and CDR2 sequences are GTSNPN and SVGIG (reference sequence). The ends lost 7 bases at V and 3 bases at J; junction bases unmatched: 13. The CDR3 consists of 15 residues.

This clone was seen only a few times. The chain is built from TRBV27 and TRBJ1-5, with D possibly matching TRBD1 (6 bases). The V end lost 0 bases, the J end lost 6 bases, and 9 bases lay between the germline ends. This CDR3 comprises 14 residues. Germline V gives CDR1 MNHEY, CDR2 SMNVEV (reference sequence). The CDR3 is CASSLSPRGQPQHF. DNA for the CDR3: TGTGCCAGCAGTTTATCGCCCAGGGGTCAGCCCCAGCATTTT.

DNA for the CDR3: TGTGCCAGCACGTTAGACAGGAACACTGAAGCTTTCTTT. Protein product: CASTLDRNTEAFF. The rearrangement joins TRBV28 to TRBJ1-1, with D possibly matching TRBD1 (5 bases). V was trimmed by 7 bases and J by 1 base, leaving 10 bases between them. Germline V gene lookup returns CDR1 MDHEN and CDR2 SYDVKM. The CDR3 contains 13 residues.

The V call is TRBV5-1, the J call TRBJ1-1, with TRBD1 matching 8 bases. With 5 bases clipped from V and 5 bases from J, the junction kept 8 bases outside the gene matches. The CDR3 totals 14 residues. Per the germline V gene, CDR1 is SGHRS and CDR2 is YFSETQ. For the CDR3, the DNA is TGCGCCAGCAGACAAGCAGGGGGCTCTACTGAAGCTTTCTTT. Protein sequence: CASRQAGGSTEAFF.

This sequence joins TRBV7-8 and TRBJ1-5; 10 positions agree with TRBD1. This CDR3 spans 16 amino acids. CDR1 and CDR2 from the germline V gene are SGHVS and FQNEAQ. With V trimmed by 5 bases and J by 1 base, 5 bases remained unmatched. CDR3 DNA sequence: TGTGCCAGCAGCAGACAGGGGGCCGTAAGCAATCAGCCCCAGCATTTT. This gives the protein CASSRQGAVSNQPQHF.

There are a few counts of this clone. J is TRBJ2-7 and V is TRBV5-6, with D unclear. Germline lookup yields CDR1 SGHDT and CDR2 YYEEEE. The CDR3 contains 16 residues. V shed 0 bases and J shed 2 bases, with 15 bases lying between them. CDR3 loop: CASSLAGLSKPYEQYF. In nucleotides, the CDR3 is TGTGCCAGCAGCTTGGCCGGTTTATCAAAACCCTACGAGCAGTACTTC.

This clone was detected once. This chain uses TRBV15 with TRBJ2-1, with unresolved D. Between the trimmed V and J ends, which lost 0 bases and 7 bases, there was a span of 10 bases. The germline gives CDR1 LNHNV, CDR2 YYDKDF (reference sequence). The CDR3 is 14 amino acids. The CDR3 DNA reads TGTGCCACCAGCAGAGATACCAGGAATAATGAGCAGTTCTTC. Translating gives CATSRDTRNNEQFF. The full variable domain, in which reference TRBV15 and TRBJ2-1 provide the parts outside the CDR3, is DAMVIQNPRYQVTQFGKPVTLSCSQTLNHNVMYWYQQKSSQAPKLLFHYYDKDFNNEADTPDNFQSRRPNTSFCFLDIRSPGLGDTAMYLCATSRDTRNNEQFFGPGTRLTVL.

This chain uses TRBV5-6 with TRBJ1-6; 12 bases map to TRBD1. CDR1 and CDR2 from the germline V gene are SGHDT and YYEEEE. V gave up 3 bases and J gave up 9 bases; unmatched junction bases: 4. The CDR3 spans 15 residues. CDR3 sequence: CASSSWDRGLSPLHF. For the CDR3, the DNA is TGTGCCAGCAGCTCGTGGGACAGGGGGCTTTCACCCCTCCACTTT.

V usage is TRBV7-2 and J usage is TRBJ1-2, with a tentative D call TRBD1 (6 bases). The CDR3 is 14 residues long. The germline CDR1 and CDR2 sequences are SGHTA and FQGNSA. Trimming removed 3 bases from V and 7 bases from J, with 15 bases in between. The DNA for the CDR3 is TGTGCCAGCAGCTTCCCAACAGGGAGGGGTGGCTACACCTTC. This translates into CASSFPTGRGGYTF.

The chain combines TRBV3-1 (or the pseudogene TRBV3-2) with TRBJ2-5, with 7 bases aligning to TRBD1. Germline V gene data show CDR1 as LGHDT and CDR2 as YNNKEL (reference sequence). The CDR3 runs to 17 residues. Trimming at V came to 4 bases and at J to 1 base, leaving 12 bases not matched to a gene. CDR3 region: CASSPPKTGAFQETQYF. The CDR3 bases are TGTGCCAGCAGCCCCCCTAAAACAGGGGCCTTCCAAGAGACCCAGTACTTC.

The chain employs TRBV11-2 and TRBJ2-1; a possible D gene is TRBD2 (7 bases). Germline assignment: CDR1 SGHAT and CDR2 FQNNGV. Trimming removed 5 bases at V and 5 bases at J, with 16 bases between. This CDR3 spans 15 amino acids. This chain's CDR3 is CASSLSGGAHNEQFF. The CDR3 DNA is TGTGCCAGCAGCCTCAGTGGGGGGGCACACAATGAGCAGTTCTTC.

CDR3 nucleotide sequence: TGTGCCAGCAGCCAAGATCAAGTGCTAGCGGGTGTAAGCTCCTACAATGAGCAGTTCTTC. Translation gives CASSQDQVLAGVSSYNEQFF. The J gene is TRBJ2-1, the V gene TRBV3-1 (or the pseudogene TRBV3-2), with 8 bases that match TRBD2. Trimming took 0 bases from V and 0 from J; bases not matched to a gene: 13. CDR1 is LGHDT and CDR2 is YNNKEL in the germline V gene (reference sequence). The CDR3 is 20 amino acids.

The sample holds one count of this clone. The chain links TRBV19 to TRBJ1-2; D is unclear. V shed 2 bases and J shed 1 base, with 8 bases lying between them. Germline V gene sequence: CDR1 LNHDA, CDR2 SQIVND (reference sequence). The CDR3 extends over 14 amino acids. The CDR3 bases are TGTGCCAGTAGTATAAACCCCAATAACTATGGCTACACCTTC. The encoded protein is CASSINPNNYGYTF.

The chain employs TRBV27 and TRBJ2-7, with D possibly being TRBD2 (6 bases). Trimming removed 3 bases from V and 0 bases from J, with 15 bases in between. Germline-derived CDR1 and CDR2 are MNHEY and SMNVEV (reference sequence). The CDR3 extends over 16 amino acids. CDR3 region: CASSFFPPGSSYEQYF. The CDR3 DNA reads as TGTGCCAGCAGTTTTTTCCCCCCCGGGAGCTCCTACGAGCAGTACTTC.

The CDR3 DNA reads TGTGCCAGCAGCCAAGATCTACGGACAGGCAACACTGAAGCTTTCTTT. This codes for CASSQDLRTGNTEAFF. The chain combines TRBV3-1 (or the pseudogene TRBV3-2) with TRBJ1-1, with TRBD1 identical over 7 bases. The V segment lost 0 bases and the J segment 2 bases; nucleotides outside the gene matches: 6. The V gene's germline CDR1 is LGHDT and CDR2 YNNKEL (reference sequence). This CDR3 has 16 amino acids.

CDR3 DNA sequence: TGTGCCAGCAGCTCCTACAATCAGCCCCAGCATTTT. It specifies CASSSYNQPQHF. J is TRBJ1-5 and V is TRBV12-3 or TRBV12-4; D gene uncertain. V lost 6 bases, J lost 3 bases, and 6 bases lay in between. The CDR3 sequence is 12 residues long.

The chain has TRBV19 and TRBJ2-4; D is tentatively TRBD1 or TRBD2 (5 bases each). Trimming pared 10 bases from V and 16 bases from J, leaving 20 bases between. The V gene's germline CDR1 is LNHDA and CDR2 SQIVND (reference sequence). This CDR3 is 11 amino acids long. CDR3 sequence (DNA): TGTGCCACCGACTCCCGGGACGTGCTTTACTTC. It is translated as CATDSRDVLYF.